This T cell receptor beta chain was documented in a study of PD-1 blockade in classical Hodgkin lymphoma. The data were produced by immunoSEQ multiplex PCR, yet TCRdb's version contains in-frame clones alone and is incomplete. Of 20,000 to 25,000 clones in the sample, about three quarters were seen once. Regarding this clone: Its target is unknown.

CDR1 SGHRS and CDR2 YFSETQ come from the germline V gene. Trimming removed 0 bases at V and 3 bases at J, with 7 bases between. This CDR3 has 13 residues. Study outcomes and limitations: It was reported that newly diagnosed patients had less baseline TCR diversity than healthy donors. Researchers reported that CD4+ TCR diversity, though not CD8+, rose significantly by C4D1. Complete responders matched newly diagnosed patients in baseline diversity.

Time point of the sample: cycle 4 day 1 (C4D1), after 5 to 7 weeks of nivolumab. Brentuximab vedotin exposure varied among the patients, all of whom had relapsed after autologous stem cell transplantation. Patients' outcomes at their best amounted to complete response, partial response or progressive disease. The TCR sequence derives from a human donor with classical Hodgkin lymphoma. The rearrangement links TRBV5-1 to TRBJ2-7; D not certain. The sample consisted of peripheral blood mononuclear cells (PBMCs), taken before the fourth cycle of nivolumab. DNA of the CDR3: TGCGCCAGCAGCTTGGGTTTCCGCTACGAGCAGTACTTC. It specifies CASSLGFRYEQYF.